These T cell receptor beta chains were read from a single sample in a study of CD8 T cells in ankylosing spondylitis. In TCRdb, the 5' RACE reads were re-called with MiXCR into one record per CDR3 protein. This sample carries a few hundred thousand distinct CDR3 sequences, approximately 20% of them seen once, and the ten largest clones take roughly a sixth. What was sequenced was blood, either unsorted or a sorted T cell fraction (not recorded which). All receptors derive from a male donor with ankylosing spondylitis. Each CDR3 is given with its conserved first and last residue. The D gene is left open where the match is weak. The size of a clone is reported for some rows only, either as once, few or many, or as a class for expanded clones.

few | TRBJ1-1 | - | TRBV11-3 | TGTGCCAGCAGCTCCGGGGGCGCGGGGGAAGCTTTCTTT | CASSSGGAGEAFF
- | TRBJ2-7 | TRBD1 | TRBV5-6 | TGTGCCAGCGTAGGACAGGGATTCTACGAGCAGTACTTC | CASVGQGFYEQYF
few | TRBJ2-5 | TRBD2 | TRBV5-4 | TGTGCCAGCAGCCCGGGACTAGCGGTACAAGAGACCCAGTACTTC | CASSPGLAVQETQYF
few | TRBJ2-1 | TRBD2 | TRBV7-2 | TGTGCCAGCAGCTCTGGACTAGGGAATGAGCAGTTCTTC | CASSSGLGNEQFF
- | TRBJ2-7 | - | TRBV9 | TGTGCCAGCAGCGTAAGCGTGAGCTCCTACGAGCAGTACTTC | CASSVSVSSYEQYF
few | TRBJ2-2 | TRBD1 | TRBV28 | TGTGCCAGCAGTTTTACAGACAGGGGGCGGAGGGGTTCCGGGGAGCTGTTTTTT | CASSFTDRGRRGSGELFF
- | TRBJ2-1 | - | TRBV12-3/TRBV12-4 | TGTGCCAGCAGGCCTTATCTCCGCATAGAGCAGTTCTTC | CASRPYLRIEQFF
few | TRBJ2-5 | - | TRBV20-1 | TGCAGTGCCCACGGGGGGCCAATTCAAGAGACCCAGTACTTC | CSAHGGPIQETQYF
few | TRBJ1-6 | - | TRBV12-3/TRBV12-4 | TGTGCCAGCAGTTTAATGGACGGAAATTCACCCCTCCACTTT | CASSLMDGNSPLHF
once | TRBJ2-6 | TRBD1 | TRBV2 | TGTGCCAGCAGTGGTTGGCAGGGGGCCTCTGGGGCCAACGTCCTGACTTTC | CASSGWQGASGANVLTF
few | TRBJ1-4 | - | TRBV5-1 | TGCGCCAGCAGCTTGGGAGGCGGGGGCAATGAAAAACTGTTTTTT | CASSLGGGGNEKLFF
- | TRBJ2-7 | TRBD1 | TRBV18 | TGTGCCAGCTCACCGGGGACAGAATTCTACGAGCAGTACTTC | CASSPGTEFYEQYF
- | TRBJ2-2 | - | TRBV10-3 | TGTGCCATCAGTGAAGTGGCAGGGGCCATGAACACCGGGGAGCTGTTTTTT | CAISEVAGAMNTGELFF
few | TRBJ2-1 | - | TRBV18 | TGTGCCAGCTCACCACGGAAGCGGAGTGGGAATGAGCAGTTCTTC | CASSPRKRSGNEQFF
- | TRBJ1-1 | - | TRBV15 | TGTGCCACCAGCAGAGATCATGGCAGGATGAACACTGAAGCTTTCTTT | CATSRDHGRMNTEAFF
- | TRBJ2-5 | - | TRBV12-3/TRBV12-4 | TGTGCCAGCAGCGTTCTGGCGGATTACGAGACCCAGTACTTC | CASSVLADYETQYF
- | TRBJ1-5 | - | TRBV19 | TGTGCCAGTAGCCCGGGGGGGGGGCATCAGCCCCAGCATTTT | CASSPGGGHQPQHF
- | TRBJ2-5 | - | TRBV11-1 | TGTGCCAGCAGCTTACAAGTGGACGGGGAGACCCAGTACTTC | CASSLQVDGETQYF
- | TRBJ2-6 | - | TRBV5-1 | TGCGCCAGCAGCCTATCCGGGACTGGGGCCAACGTCCTGACTTTC | CASSLSGTGANVLTF
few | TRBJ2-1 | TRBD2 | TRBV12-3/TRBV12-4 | TGTGCCAGCAGGCCTAGCGGGAGGGCCTACAATGAGCAGTTCTTC | CASRPSGRAYNEQFF
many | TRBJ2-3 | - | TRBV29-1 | TGCAGCGTTGAAGGCGAATTAAGCTCGGACACAGATACGCAGTATTTT | CSVEGELSSDTDTQYF
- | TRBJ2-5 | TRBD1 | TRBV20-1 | TGCAGTGCTAGAGGGAGGAGACAGGGAAAATTGGAAGAGACCCAGTACTTC | CSARGRRQGKLEETQYF
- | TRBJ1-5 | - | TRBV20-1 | TGCAGTGCTACCCCCGGAGCGAAGGCGAATCAGCCCCAGCATTTT | CSATPGAKANQPQHF
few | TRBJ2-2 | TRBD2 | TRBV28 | TGTGCCAGCAGTTTAACGGTCGGACTAGCGAGCACCGGGGAGCTGTTTTTT | CASSLTVGLASTGELFF
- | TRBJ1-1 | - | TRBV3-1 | TGTGCCAGCAGCCAAGGGGCAGGGAACACTGAAGCTTTCTTT | CASSQGAGNTEAFF
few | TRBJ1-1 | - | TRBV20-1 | TGCAGGAGTAGGGGCCCGAACACTGAAGCTTTCTTT | CRSRGPNTEAFF
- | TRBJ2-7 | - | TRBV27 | TGTGCCAGCAGTTTTTCCAGGGGTGGCCCCTACGAGCAGTACTTC | CASSFSRGGPYEQYF
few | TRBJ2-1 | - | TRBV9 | TGTGCCAGCAGCGTAGTAGCAGGAGGCAATGAGCAGTTCTTC | CASSVVAGGNEQFF
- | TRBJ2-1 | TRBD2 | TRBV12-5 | TGTGCTAGTGGCCGTGGACTAGCCGGTGGCAATGAGCAGTTCTTC | CASGRGLAGGNEQFF
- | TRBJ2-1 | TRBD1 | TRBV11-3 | TGTGCCAGCAGCTTGGAGGGGACAGGGAGGTACAATGAGCAGTTCTTC | CASSLEGTGRYNEQFF
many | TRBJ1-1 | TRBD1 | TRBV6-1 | TGTGCCAGCAGGCATGACGGGGACAGACGGGCTTTCTTT | CASRHDGDRRAFF
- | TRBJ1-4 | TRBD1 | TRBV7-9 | TGTGCCAGCAGCGAACACAGGGGGGGGTTCGGTGAAAAACTGTTTTTT | CASSEHRGGFGEKLFF
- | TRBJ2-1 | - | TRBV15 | TGTGCCACCAGCAGAGAAAGGCCAAATTCCTACAATGAGCAGTTCTTC | CATSRERPNSYNEQFF
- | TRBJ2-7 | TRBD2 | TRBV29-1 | TGCAGCGTAGAACTAGCGGGAGGGTCCTACGAGCAGTACTTC | CSVELAGGSYEQYF
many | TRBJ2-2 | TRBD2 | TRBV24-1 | TGTGCCACCAGTGAGATACCGGGACTACCGAACACCGGGGAGCTGTTTTTT | CATSEIPGLPNTGELFF
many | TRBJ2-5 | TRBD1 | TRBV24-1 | TGTGCCACCGGACAGGTTGGAGGAGAGACCCAGTACTTC | CATGQVGGETQYF
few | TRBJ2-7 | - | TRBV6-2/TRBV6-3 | TGTGCCAGCAGTTACTCCAGGAGGGGATTCTACGAGCAGTACTTC | CASSYSRRGFYEQYF
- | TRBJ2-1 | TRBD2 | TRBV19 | TGTGCCAGTACCGTTGGACTAGCGGGAGGAATTGAGCAGTTCTTC | CASTVGLAGGIEQFF
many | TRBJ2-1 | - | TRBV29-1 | TGCAGCGCCTTTGGACGGCGGGGCTTCAATGAGCAGTTCTTC | CSAFGRRGFNEQFF
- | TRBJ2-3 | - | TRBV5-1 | TGCGCCAGCAGCTTATCCGGAGTTAGCACAGATACGCAGTATTTT | CASSLSGVSTDTQYF
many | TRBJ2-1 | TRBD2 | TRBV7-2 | TGTGCCAGCAGAGTCACTAGCGGCTCCTACAATGAGCAGTTCTTC | CASRVTSGSYNEQFF
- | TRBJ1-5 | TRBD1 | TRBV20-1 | TGCAGTGCTAGAGTCTACGGACAGGAGGGACCAAGTCAGCCCCAGCATTTT | CSARVYGQEGPSQPQHF
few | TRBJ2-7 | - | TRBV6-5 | TGTGCCAGCAGTTACGCCGGGACCGGTAGCTCCTACGAGCAGTACTTC | CASSYAGTGSSYEQYF
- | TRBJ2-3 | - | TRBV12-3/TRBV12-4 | TGTGCCAGCAGCCTAAACAGGCGACCTAGCACAGATACGCAGTATTTT | CASSLNRRPSTDTQYF
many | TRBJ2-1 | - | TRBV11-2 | TGTGCCAGCAGCCTTTCGGGACTTCCCTACAATGAGCAGTTCTTC | CASSLSGLPYNEQFF
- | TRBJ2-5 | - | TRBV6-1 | TGTGCCAGCATCGAGGGGCATGCCGGCTGGGAGACCCAGTACTTC | CASIEGHAGWETQYF
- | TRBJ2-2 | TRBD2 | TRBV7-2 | TGTGCCAGCAGCTTAAGCTACGGGAGGGCGAACACCGGGGAGCTGTTTTTT | CASSLSYGRANTGELFF
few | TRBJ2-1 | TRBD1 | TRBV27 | TGTGCCAGTACAGCCCCGGGACAGGGGCTTAGGAATGAGCAGTTCTTC | CASTAPGQGLRNEQFF
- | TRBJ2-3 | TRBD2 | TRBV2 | TGTGCCAGCAGTGAGTTTGCGGGAGCCCCAGATACGCAGTATTTT | CASSEFAGAPDTQYF
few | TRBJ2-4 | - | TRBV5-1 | TGCGCCAGCAGCTTTCGGGAAGACAAAAACATTCAGTACTTC | CASSFREDKNIQYF
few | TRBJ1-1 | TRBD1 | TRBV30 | TGTGCCTGGAGCAGGACAGGGGTCCACACTGAAGCTTTCTTT | CAWSRTGVHTEAFF
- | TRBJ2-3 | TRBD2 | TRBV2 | TGTGCCAGCGGGCTTAATGGCGGGAGGGTTGCAGATACGCAGTATTTT | CASGLNGGRVADTQYF